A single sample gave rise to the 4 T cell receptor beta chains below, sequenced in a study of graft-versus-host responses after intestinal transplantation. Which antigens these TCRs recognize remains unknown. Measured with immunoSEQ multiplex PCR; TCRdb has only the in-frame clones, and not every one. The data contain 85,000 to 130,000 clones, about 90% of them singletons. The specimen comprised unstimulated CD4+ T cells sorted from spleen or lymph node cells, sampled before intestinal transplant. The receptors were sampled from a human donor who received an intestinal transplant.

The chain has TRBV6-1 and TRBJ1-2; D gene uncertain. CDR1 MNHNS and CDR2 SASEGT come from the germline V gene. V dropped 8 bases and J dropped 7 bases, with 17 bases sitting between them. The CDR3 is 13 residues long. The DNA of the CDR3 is TGTGCCAGCTTGAGAGGGCCGTGGAGTGGCTACACCTTC. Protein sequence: CASLRGPWSGYTF.

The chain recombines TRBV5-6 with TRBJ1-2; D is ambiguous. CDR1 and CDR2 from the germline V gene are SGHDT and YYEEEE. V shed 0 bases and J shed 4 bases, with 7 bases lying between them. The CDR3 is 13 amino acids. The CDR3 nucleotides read TGTGCCAGCAGCTTGGGACGGGTCTATGGCTACACCTTC. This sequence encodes CASSLGRVYGYTF.

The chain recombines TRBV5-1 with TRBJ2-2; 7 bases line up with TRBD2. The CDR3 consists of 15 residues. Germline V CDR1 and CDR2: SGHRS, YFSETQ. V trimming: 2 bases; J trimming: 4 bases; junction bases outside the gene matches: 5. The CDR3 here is CASSLFGGSTGELFF. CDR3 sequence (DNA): TGCGCCAGCAGCTTATTCGGCGGGAGCACCGGGGAGCTGTTTTTT.

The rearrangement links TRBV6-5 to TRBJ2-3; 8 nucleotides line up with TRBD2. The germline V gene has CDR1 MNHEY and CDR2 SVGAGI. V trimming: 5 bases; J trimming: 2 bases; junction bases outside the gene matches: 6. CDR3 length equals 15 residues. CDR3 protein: CASSRAGVITDTQYF. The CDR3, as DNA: TGTGCCAGCAGTCGAGCGGGAGTGATCACAGATACGCAGTATTTT.